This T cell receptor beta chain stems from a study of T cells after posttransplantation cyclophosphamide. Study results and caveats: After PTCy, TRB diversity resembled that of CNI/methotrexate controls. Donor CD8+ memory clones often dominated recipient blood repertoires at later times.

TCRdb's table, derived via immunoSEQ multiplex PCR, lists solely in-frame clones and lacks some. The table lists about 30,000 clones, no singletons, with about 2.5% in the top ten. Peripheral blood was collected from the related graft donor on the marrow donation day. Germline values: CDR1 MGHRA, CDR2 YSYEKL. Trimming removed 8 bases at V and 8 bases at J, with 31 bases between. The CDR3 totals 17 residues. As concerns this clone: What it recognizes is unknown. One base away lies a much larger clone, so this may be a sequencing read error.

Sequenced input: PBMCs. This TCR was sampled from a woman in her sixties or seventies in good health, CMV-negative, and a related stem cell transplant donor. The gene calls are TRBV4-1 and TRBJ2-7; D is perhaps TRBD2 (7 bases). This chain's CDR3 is CASGNDRGSPGRSQQYF. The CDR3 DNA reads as TGCGCCAGCGGAAACGATAGGGGGAGTCCCGGGAGGAGCCAGCAGTACTTC.